The next 2 T cell receptor beta chains were all read from a single sample in a study of CD8 T cells in Susac syndrome (dated 2019 in TCRdb). Library generation was performed with the immunoSEQ multiplex PCR assay. RNA was extracted using the RNeasy kit, and roughly 0.5 to 1 ug of the RNA was reverse transcribed with random hexamers. TCRdb reprocessing: public reads trimmed at Q25 with fastp, clones called with MiXCR, in-frame beta chains kept. Merged by CDR3 protein, the rows form single entries marked with the most common genes and DNA. This sample comprises under 85,000 distinct CDR3 sequences, roughly 92% of them detected only once. The ten top clones hold less than 0.55% of the sample. The sequenced sample consisted of CD8+ T cells from PBMCs. These receptors were taken from a human donor with Susac syndrome.

The rearrangement uses TRBV6-1 and TRBJ2-5; tentative D call: TRBD2 (6 bases). CDR1 and CDR2 (germline): MNHNS, SASEGT. Trimming stripped 3 bases from V and 7 bases from J, with 12 bases between. This CDR3 has 13 residues. For the CDR3, the DNA is TGTGCCAGCAGTGAGAACGGGGGTGCGACCCAGTACTTC. It translates to CASSENGGATQYF.

The rearrangement uses TRBV20-1 and TRBJ1-5; D is ambiguous. V was clipped by 2 bases and J by 4 bases, with 9 bases between them. Germline V CDR1 and CDR2: DFQATT, SNEGSKA (reference sequence). This CDR3 region has 13 residues. This CDR3 reads CSARIRGNQPQHF. The CDR3 DNA reads TGCAGTGCTAGAATCCGGGGAAATCAGCCCCAGCATTTT.